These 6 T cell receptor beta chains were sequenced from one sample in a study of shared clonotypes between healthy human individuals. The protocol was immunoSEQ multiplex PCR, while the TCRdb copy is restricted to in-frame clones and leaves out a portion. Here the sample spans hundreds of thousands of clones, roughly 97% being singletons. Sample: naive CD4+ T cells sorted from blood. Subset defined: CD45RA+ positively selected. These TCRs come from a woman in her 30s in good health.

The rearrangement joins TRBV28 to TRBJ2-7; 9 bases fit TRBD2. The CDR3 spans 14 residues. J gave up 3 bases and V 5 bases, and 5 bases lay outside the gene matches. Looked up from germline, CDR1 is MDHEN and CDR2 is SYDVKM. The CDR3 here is CASSVYSGSYEQYF. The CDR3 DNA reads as TGTGCCAGCAGTGTTTATAGCGGGAGCTACGAGCAGTACTTC.

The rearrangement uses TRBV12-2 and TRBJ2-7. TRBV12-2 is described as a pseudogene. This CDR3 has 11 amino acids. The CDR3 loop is CASRRDYEQYF. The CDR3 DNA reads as TGTGCAAGTCGCAGGGATTACGAGCAGTACTTC.

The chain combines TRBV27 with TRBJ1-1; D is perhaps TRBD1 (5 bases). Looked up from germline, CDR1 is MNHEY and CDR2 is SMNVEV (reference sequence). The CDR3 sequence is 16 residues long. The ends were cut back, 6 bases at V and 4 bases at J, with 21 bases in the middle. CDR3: CASSSPWAGKSTEAFF. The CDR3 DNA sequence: TGTGCCAGCAGCTCCCCTTGGGCAGGGAAGTCCACTGAAGCTTTCTTT.

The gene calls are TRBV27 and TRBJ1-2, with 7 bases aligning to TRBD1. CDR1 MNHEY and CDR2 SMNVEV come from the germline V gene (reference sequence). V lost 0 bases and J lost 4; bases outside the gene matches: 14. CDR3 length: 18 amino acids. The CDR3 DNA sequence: TGTGCCAGCAGTTTATCGCTCCGTGAGAAGGGGGCGCGCTATGGCTACACCTTC. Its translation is CASSLSLREKGARYGYTF.

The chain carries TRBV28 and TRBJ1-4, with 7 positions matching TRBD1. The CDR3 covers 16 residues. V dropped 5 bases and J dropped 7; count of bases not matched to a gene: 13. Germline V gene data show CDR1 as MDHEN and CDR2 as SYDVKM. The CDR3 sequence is CASSRPQTGLTEKLFF. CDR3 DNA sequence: TGTGCCAGCAGTCGACCCCAGACAGGGCTTACTGAAAAACTGTTTTTT.

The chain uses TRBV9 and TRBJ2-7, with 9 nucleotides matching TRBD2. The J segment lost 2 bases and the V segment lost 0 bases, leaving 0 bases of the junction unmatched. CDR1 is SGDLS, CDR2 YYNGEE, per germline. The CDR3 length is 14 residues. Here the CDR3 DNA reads TGTGCCAGCAGCGTAGGACTAGCGGCCTACGAGCAGTACTTC. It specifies CASSVGLAAYEQYF.